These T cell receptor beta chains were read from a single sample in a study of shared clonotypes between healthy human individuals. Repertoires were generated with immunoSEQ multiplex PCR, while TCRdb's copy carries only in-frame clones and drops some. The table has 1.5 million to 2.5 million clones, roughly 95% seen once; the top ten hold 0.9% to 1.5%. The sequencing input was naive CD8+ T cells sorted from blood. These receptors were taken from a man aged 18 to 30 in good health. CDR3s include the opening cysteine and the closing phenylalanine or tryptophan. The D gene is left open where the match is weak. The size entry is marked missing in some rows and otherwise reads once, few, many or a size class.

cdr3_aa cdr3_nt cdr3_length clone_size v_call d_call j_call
CASDDGGPNEKLFF TGTGCCAGTGATGATGGGGGACCTAATGAAAAACTGTTTTTT 14 NA TRBV19 NA TRBJ1-4
CASFRGPYEQYF TGTGCCTCCTTCAGGGGACCCTACGAGCAGTACTTC 12 NA TRBV30 NA TRBJ2-7
CASSLTADPYEQYF TGTGCCAGCAGCTTAACAGCGGATCCCTACGAGCAGTACTTC 14 NA TRBV7-9 NA TRBJ2-7
CASSTGAGNTIYF TGTGCCAGCAGCACAGGGGCAGGGAACACCATATATTTT 13 NA TRBV9 TRBD1 TRBJ1-3
CASTAWDLRSGNTIYF TGTGCCAGCACCGCCTGGGACTTACGCTCTGGAAACACCATATATTTT 16 NA TRBV5-5 NA TRBJ1-3
CASSVDGGGAYEQYF TGTGCCAGCAGCGTAGACGGGGGAGGTGCCTACGAGCAGTACTTC 15 once TRBV9 NA TRBJ2-7
CASSLFKTATGELESYEQYF TGTGCCAGCAGTTTATTTAAAACGGCTACAGGGGAGTTAGAAAGCTACGAGCAGTACTTC 20 NA TRBV27 TRBD1 TRBJ2-7
CASSQFVSQFGLDTGELFF TGCGCCAGCAGCCAATTTGTCTCCCAGTTTGGGCTCGACACCGGGGAGCTGTTTTTT 19 NA TRBV4-1 NA TRBJ2-2
CASSSTEELYGYTF TGTGCCAGCAGCTCCACGGAGGAGTTATATGGCTACACCTTC 14 NA TRBV13 NA TRBJ1-2
CASSPGLNQPQHF TGCGCCAGCAGCCCCGGACTCAATCAGCCCCAGCATTTT 13 few TRBV4-1 NA TRBJ1-5
CASSLAGDRAGGYTF TGTGCCAGCAGCTTAGCGGGGGACAGGGCCGGTGGCTACACCTTC 15 NA TRBV7-9 TRBD1 TRBJ1-2
CATSREAGSYNEQFF TGTGCCACCAGCAGAGAAGCGGGGTCCTACAATGAGCAGTTCTTC 15 NA TRBV15 TRBD2 TRBJ2-1
CASSIYGGSSYEQYF TGTGCCAGTAGTATTTACGGCGGGAGTTCCTACGAGCAGTACTTC 15 NA TRBV19 TRBD2 TRBJ2-7
CASSSGAGTGGPYEQYF TGTGCCAGCAGCTCGGGGGCCGGGACAGGGGGCCCCTACGAGCAGTACTTC 17 NA TRBV11-2 TRBD1 TRBJ2-7
CASSLDEQYF TGTGCCAGCAGCTTGGATGAGCAGTACTTC 10 NA TRBV5-5 NA TRBJ2-7
CASSPQGLTAYGYTF TGTGCCAGCAGCCCACAGGGATTGACGGCCTATGGCTACACCTTC 15 NA TRBV27 NA TRBJ1-2
CASIPGPGLVVFYEQYF TGTGCCAGCATCCCGGGGCCGGGACTAGTTGTGTTCTACGAGCAGTACTTC 17 NA TRBV5-6 TRBD2 TRBJ2-7
CASSPRFADTQYF TGTGCCAGCAGTCCAAGGTTCGCAGATACGCAGTATTTT 13 NA TRBV27 NA TRBJ2-3
CSATEQETQYF TGCAGTGCTACCGAGCAAGAGACCCAGTACTTC 11 NA TRBV20-1 NA TRBJ2-5
CAISEDRGTEAFF TGTGCCATCAGTGAGGACAGGGGCACTGAAGCTTTCTTT 13 few TRBV10-3 TRBD1 TRBJ1-1
CASTEGRHFNSPLHF TGTGCCAGCACTGAGGGACGGCACTTTAATTCACCCCTCCACTTT 15 NA TRBV5-8 NA TRBJ1-6
CASSLLGGGIEDVLTF TGTGCCAGCAGCTTATTGGGAGGCGGAATAGAGGACGTCCTGACTTTC 16 NA TRBV7-8 NA TRBJ2-6
CASSLGLAEYEQYF TGTGCCAGCAGCTTGGGACTAGCGGAGTACGAGCAGTACTTC 14 NA TRBV13 TRBD2 TRBJ2-7
CASSSETGITDTQYF TGCGCCAGCAGCTCGGAGACAGGGATCACAGATACGCAGTATTTT 15 NA TRBV5-1 TRBD1 TRBJ2-3
CASASNTEAFF TGTGCCAGCGCCAGCAACACTGAAGCTTTCTTT 11 NA TRBV6-5 NA TRBJ1-1
CASSEDRENMNTEAFF TGTGCCAGCAGCGAGGACAGGGAAAACATGAACACTGAAGCTTTCTTT 16 few TRBV7-9 TRBD1 TRBJ1-1
CASSFLGGSYNEQFF TGTGCCAGCAGCTTTCTAGGAGGGTCCTACAATGAGCAGTTCTTC 15 once TRBV13 NA TRBJ2-1
CASSLGGESPLHF TGTGCCAGCAGCTTGGGCGGGGAATCACCCCTCCACTTT 13 NA TRBV7-9 NA TRBJ1-6
CTSSMGGSNTEAFF TGTACCAGTAGTATGGGTGGATCGAACACTGAAGCTTTCTTT 14 NA TRBV19 NA TRBJ1-1
CASTGASYEQYF TGTGCCAGTACAGGGGCGTCCTACGAGCAGTACTTC 12 NA TRBV2 TRBD1 TRBJ2-7
CASSFGIAGAFTDTQYF TGTGCCAGCAGCTTCGGCATAGCGGGAGCGTTCACAGATACGCAGTATTTT 17 NA TRBV11-2 TRBD2 TRBJ2-3
CASSLWGAVNTEAFF TGTGCCAGCAGTTTATGGGGGGCTGTGAACACTGAAGCTTTCTTT 15 NA TRBV28 NA TRBJ1-1
CASSPHRGGDEQYF TGTGCCAGCAGCCCGCACAGGGGTGGGGACGAGCAGTACTTC 14 NA TRBV14 TRBD1 TRBJ2-7
CASSLGQLEQFF TGTGCCAGCAGCCTTGGACAACTTGAGCAGTTCTTC 12 NA TRBV11-2 NA TRBJ2-1
CASSLRWSEKLFF TGTGCCAGCAGTCTGAGGTGGAGTGAAAAACTGTTTTTT 13 NA TRBV6-5 NA TRBJ1-4
CASSGGAGPQYF TGTGCCAGCAGCGGGGGAGCGGGGCCCCAGTACTTC 12 NA TRBV9 TRBD2 TRBJ2-5
CASGLGGRPSYEQYF TGTGCTAGTGGTTTAGGGGGTCGACCATCCTACGAGCAGTACTTC 15 NA TRBV12-5 NA TRBJ2-7
CASSLGLAGAGEQFF TGTGCCAGCAGCTTAGGACTAGCGGGGGCTGGTGAGCAGTTCTTC 15 NA TRBV7-2 TRBD2 TRBJ2-1
CASSSSRDSYNEQFF TGTGCCAGCAGCTCCTCCCGGGACAGCTACAATGAGCAGTTCTTC 15 NA TRBV9 TRBD1 TRBJ2-1
CASSWGLAYEQYF TGTGCCAGCAGCTGGGGACTAGCCTACGAGCAGTACTTC 13 NA TRBV7-2 TRBD2 TRBJ2-7
CASSSQGQPQHF TGTGCCAGCAGCTCCCAGGGTCAGCCCCAGCATTTT 12 NA TRBV5-6 NA TRBJ1-5
CASSEGGSNSPLHF TGTGCCAGCAGTGAGGGCGGATCTAATTCACCCCTCCACTTT 14 NA TRBV2 NA TRBJ1-6
CASSLTPDPTPYEQYF TGTGCCAGCAGCTTAACCCCGGACCCTACCCCCTACGAGCAGTACTTC 16 NA TRBV7-2 NA TRBJ2-7
CASSLIGEEKLFF TGTGCCAGCAGCTTGATTGGGGAAGAAAAACTGTTTTTT 13 NA TRBV5-6 NA TRBJ1-4
CASSYSTRGLYYYTF TGTGCCAGCAGTTACTCGACCAGGGGCCTCTATTACTACACCTTC 15 NA TRBV6-5 NA TRBJ1-2